Each of the 3 T cell receptor beta chains below was sequenced from the same sample in a study of regulatory T cells in long-lasting Graves disease. Time point noted: newly diagnosed GD, antithyroid drugs for less than 3 months. PBMC RNA was the source of the TCR library. Arm-PCR of CDR3 regions with iRepertoire HTBI primers generated TCR beta libraries. TCRdb fed the multiplex PCR reads into MiXCR, producing one record per CDR3 protein. The repertoire holds some 500,000 distinct CDR3 sequences, with roughly 12% as singletons. These data are also associated with another study on T cells in Graves' hyperthyroidism and ophthalmopathy.

Sequences were derived from peripheral blood mononuclear cells (PBMCs), sampled at new diagnosis, from a patient treated with antithyroid drugs. Receptor source: a man aged 30 to 39 with Graves disease.

This clonotype has a count of ten or more. The gene calls are TRBV7-3 and TRBJ2-4, with TRBD1 as a possible D gene (5 bases). Germline CDR1 and CDR2: SGHTA and FQGTGA. V was clipped by 0 bases and J by 1 base, with 19 bases between them. This CDR3 contains 19 residues. CDR3 in DNA: TGTGCCAGCAGCTTAACGGGGCCTCCCGCCAGGAAGGCCAAAAACATTCAGTACTTC. Its protein product is CASSLTGPPARKAKNIQYF.

The rearrangement joins TRBV4-1 to TRBJ1-2; possible D gene TRBD1, 5 bases. Trimming took 0 bases from V and 7 from J, leaving 15 bases between them. The CDR3 contains 15 residues. Germline V CDR1 and CDR2: MGHRA, YSYEKL. The DNA for the CDR3 is TGCGCCAGCAGCCAAGAAGCCCCAGGGCTAAGTGGCTACACCTTC. Its protein is CASSQEAPGLSGYTF.

In this sample, this clonotype turned up a few times. The V gene is TRBV7-2, the J gene TRBJ2-4; TRBD1 aligns across 9 bases. Germline loops: CDR1 SGHTA, CDR2 FQGNSA. The V and J ends lost 1 base and 0 bases, in that order; junction bases with no gene match: 10. CDR3 length: 19 amino acids. CDR3 in DNA: TGTGCCAGCAGCTTAGGGCCTACAGGGGGCGGGCTAGCCAAAAACATTCAGTACTTC. This sequence encodes CASSLGPTGGGLAKNIQYF.